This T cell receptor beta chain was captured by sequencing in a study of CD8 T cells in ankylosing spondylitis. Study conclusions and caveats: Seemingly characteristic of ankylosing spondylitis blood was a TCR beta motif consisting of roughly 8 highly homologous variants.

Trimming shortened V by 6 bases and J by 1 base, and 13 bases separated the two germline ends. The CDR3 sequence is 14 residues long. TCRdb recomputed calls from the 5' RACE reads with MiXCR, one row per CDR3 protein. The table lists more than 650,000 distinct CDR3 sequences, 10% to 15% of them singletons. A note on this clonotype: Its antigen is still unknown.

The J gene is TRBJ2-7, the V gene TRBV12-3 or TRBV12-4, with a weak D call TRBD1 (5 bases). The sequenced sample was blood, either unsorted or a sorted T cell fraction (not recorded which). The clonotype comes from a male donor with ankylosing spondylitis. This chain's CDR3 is CASSQGHSSYEQYF. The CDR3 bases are TGTGCCAGCAGCCAAGGACACTCTTCCTACGAGCAGTACTTC.